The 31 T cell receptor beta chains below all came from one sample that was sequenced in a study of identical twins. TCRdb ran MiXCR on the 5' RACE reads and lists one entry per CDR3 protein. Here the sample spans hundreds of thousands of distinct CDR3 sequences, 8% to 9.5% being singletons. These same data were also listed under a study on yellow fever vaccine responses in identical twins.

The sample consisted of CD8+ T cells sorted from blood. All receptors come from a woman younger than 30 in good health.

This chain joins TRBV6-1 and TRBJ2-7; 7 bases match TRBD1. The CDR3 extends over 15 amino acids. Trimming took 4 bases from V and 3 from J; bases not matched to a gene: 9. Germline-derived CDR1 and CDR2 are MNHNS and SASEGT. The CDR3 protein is CASSGPGTDSYEQYF. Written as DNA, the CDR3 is TGTGCCAGCAGTGGCCCCGGGACAGACAGCTACGAGCAGTACTTC.

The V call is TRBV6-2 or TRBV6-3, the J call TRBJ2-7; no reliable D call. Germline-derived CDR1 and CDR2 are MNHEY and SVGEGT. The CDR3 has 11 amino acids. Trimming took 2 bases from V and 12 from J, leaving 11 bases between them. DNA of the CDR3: TGTGCCAGCAGTTACGGAGCTGACGCGTACTTC. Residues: CASSYGADAYF.

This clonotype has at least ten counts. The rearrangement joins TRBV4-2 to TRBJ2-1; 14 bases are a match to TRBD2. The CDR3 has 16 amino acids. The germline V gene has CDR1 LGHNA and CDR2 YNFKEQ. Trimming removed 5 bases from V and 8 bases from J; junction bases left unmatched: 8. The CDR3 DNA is TGTGCCAGCAGCAAGACTAGCGGGAGGGCTGGCGATGAGCAGTTCTTC. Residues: CASSKTSGRAGDEQFF.

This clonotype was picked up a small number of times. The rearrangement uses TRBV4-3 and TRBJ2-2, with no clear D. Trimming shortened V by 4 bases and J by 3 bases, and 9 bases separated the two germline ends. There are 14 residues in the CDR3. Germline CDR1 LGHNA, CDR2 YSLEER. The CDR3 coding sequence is TGCGCCAGCAGCCGGATAAGGGACACCGGGGAGCTGTTTTTT. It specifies CASSRIRDTGELFF.

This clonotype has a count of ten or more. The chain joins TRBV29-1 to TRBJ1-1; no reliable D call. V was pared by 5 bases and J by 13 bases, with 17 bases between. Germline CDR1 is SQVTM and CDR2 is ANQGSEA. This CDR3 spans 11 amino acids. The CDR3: CSVRQNDLGFF. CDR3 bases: TGCAGCGTTAGACAAAACGACCTTGGTTTCTTT.

This CDR3 is CASSLEASGSSYEQYF. CDR3 sequence (DNA): TGCGCCAGCAGCTTGGAGGCTAGCGGGAGCTCCTACGAGCAGTACTTC. The rearrangement uses TRBV5-1 and TRBJ2-7, with 10 bases that match TRBD2. The trim removed 0 bases at V and 0 bases at J, leaving 3 bases unmatched. CDR3 length: 16 residues. CDR1 and CDR2 (germline): SGHRS, YFSETQ.

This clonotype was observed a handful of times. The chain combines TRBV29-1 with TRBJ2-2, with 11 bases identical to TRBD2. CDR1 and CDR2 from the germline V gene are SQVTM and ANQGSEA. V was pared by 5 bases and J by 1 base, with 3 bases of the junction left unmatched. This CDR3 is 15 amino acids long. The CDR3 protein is CSVLLAGENTGELFF. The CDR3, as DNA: TGCAGCGTTTTACTAGCGGGGGAGAACACCGGGGAGCTGTTTTTT.

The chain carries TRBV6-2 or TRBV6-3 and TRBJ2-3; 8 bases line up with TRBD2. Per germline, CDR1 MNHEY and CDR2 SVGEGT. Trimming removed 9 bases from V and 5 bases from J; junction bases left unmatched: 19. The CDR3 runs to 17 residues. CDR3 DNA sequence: TGTGCCAGTGCCGTTCCTTTAGCGGGACCTGTCGAAGATACGCAGTATTTT. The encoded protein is CASAVPLAGPVEDTQYF.

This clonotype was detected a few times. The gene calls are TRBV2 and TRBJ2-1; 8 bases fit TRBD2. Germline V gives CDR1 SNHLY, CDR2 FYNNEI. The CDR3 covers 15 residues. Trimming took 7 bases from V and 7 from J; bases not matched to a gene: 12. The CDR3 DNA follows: TGTGCCAGCATTGGAGCGGGAGTTTTGGGGAATGAGCAGTTCTTC. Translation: CASIGAGVLGNEQFF.

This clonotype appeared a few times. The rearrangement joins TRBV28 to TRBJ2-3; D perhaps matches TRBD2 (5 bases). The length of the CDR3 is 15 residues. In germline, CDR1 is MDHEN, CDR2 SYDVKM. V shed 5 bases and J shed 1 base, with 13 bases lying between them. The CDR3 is CASSPLSEGTDTQYF. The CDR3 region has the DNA TGTGCCAGCAGTCCACTTAGCGAGGGCACAGATACGCAGTATTTT.

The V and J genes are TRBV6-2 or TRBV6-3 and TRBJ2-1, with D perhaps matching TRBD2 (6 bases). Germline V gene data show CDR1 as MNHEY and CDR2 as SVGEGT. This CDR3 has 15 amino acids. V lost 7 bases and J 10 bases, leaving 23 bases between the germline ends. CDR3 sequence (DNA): TGTGCCAGCACCCTAATGGGGGGAAACCTACGGGAGCAGTTCTTC. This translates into CASTLMGGNLREQFF.

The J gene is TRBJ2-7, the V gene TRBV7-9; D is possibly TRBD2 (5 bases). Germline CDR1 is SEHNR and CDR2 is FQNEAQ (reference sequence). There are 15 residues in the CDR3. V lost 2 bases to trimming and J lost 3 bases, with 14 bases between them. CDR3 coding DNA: TGTGCCAGCAGCTTAAACCCTTCGGGGAACTACGAGCAGTACTTC. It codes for CASSLNPSGNYEQYF.

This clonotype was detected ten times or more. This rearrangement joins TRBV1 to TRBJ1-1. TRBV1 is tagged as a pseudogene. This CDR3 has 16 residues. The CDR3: CTSSQGARAQNTEAFF. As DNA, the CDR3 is TGCACCAGCAGCCAAGGGGCGAGGGCCCAGAACACTGAAGCTTTCTTT.

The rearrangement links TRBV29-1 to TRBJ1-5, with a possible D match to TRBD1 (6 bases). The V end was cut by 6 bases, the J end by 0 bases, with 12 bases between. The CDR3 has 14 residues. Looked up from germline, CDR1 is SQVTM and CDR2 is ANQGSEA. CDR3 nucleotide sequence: TGCAGCGTCCAACAGGGATATAGCAATCAGCCCCAGCATTTT. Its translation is CSVQQGYSNQPQHF.

The CDR3 coding sequence is TGTGCCAGCAGCTCTAGTTTAGACAATGAGCAGTTCTTC. This sequence encodes CASSSSLDNEQFF. The rearrangement uses TRBV7-9 and TRBJ2-1; D is unclear. Germline CDR1 is SEHNR and CDR2 is FQNEAQ (reference sequence). There are 13 residues in the CDR3. Trimming removed 4 bases at V and 5 bases at J, with 9 bases between.

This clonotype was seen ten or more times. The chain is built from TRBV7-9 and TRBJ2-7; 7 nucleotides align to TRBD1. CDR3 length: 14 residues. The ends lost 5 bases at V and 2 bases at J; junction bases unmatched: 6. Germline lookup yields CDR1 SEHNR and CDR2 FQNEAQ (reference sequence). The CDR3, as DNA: TGTGCCAGCAGCCTTCGGGACAGCCCCTACGAGCAGTACTTC. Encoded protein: CASSLRDSPYEQYF.

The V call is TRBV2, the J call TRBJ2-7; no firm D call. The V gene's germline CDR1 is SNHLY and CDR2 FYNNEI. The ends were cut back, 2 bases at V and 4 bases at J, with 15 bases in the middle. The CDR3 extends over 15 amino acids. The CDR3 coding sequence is TGTGCCAGCAGTGAATGGTCAGCTATGGATTACGAGCAGTACTTC. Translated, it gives CASSEWSAMDYEQYF. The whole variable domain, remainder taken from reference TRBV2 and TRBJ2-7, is EPEVTQTPSHQVTQMGQEVILRCVPISNHLYFYWYRQILGQKVEFLVSFYNNEISEKSEIFDDQFSVERPDGSNFTLKIRSTKLEDSAMYFCASSEWSAMDYEQYFGPGTRLTVT.

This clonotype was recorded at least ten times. The CDR3 coding sequence is TGTGCTAGTGCTCTCCGGGGATTCCCCGACGCCGACCAGTTCTTC. Its translation: CASALRGFPDADQFF. The chain is built from TRBV12-5 and TRBJ2-1; tentative D call: TRBD2 (5 bases). Trimming removed 7 bases at V and 13 bases at J, with 26 bases between. This CDR3 has 15 residues. Germline V gene lookup returns CDR1 LGHNT and CDR2 FRNRAP.

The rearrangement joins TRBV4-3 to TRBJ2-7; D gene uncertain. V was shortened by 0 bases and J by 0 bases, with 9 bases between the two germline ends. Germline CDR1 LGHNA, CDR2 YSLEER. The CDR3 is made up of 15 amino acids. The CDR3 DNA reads TGCGCCAGCAGCCAAGATAGTCCGGGCTCCTACGAGCAGTACTTC. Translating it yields CASSQDSPGSYEQYF.

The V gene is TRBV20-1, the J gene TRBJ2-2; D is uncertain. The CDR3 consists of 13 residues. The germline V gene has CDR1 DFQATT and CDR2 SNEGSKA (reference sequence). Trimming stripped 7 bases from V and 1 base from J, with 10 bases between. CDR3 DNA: TGCAGTGTCTGGCCGCTGAACACCGGGGAGCTGTTTTTT. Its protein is CSVWPLNTGELFF.

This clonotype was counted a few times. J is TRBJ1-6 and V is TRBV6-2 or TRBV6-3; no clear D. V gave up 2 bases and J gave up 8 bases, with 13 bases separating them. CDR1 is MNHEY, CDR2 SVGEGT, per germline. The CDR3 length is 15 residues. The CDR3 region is CASSYSGSLDSPLHF. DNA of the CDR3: TGTGCCAGCAGTTACAGCGGCTCCCTTGATTCACCCCTCCACTTT.

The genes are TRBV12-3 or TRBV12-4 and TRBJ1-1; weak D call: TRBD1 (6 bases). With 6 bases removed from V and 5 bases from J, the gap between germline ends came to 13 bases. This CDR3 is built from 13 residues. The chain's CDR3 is CASSPRQATEAFF. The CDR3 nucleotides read TGTGCCAGCAGCCCCCGACAGGCAACTGAAGCTTTCTTT.

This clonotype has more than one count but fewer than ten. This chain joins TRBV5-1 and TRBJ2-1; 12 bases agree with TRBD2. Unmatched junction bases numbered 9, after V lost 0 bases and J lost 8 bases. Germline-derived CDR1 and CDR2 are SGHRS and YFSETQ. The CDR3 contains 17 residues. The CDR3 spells CASSLALAGGPLDEQFF. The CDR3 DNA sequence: TGCGCCAGCAGCTTGGCGCTAGCGGGGGGGCCTTTAGATGAGCAGTTCTTC.

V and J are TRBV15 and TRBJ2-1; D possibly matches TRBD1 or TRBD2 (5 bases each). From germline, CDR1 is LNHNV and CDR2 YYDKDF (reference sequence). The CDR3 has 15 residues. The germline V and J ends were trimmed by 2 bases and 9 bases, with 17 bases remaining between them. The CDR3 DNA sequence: TGTGCCACCAGCAGACCCAGGACGGGGCAAGGTGAGCAGTTCTTC. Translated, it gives CATSRPRTGQGEQFF.

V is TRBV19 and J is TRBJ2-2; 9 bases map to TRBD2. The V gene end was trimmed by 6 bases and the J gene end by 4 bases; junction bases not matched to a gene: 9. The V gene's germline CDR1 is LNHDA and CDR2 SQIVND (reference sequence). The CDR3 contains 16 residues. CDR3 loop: CASSARLAGPTGELFF. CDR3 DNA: TGTGCCAGTAGCGCGAGGCTAGCGGGACCCACCGGGGAGCTGTTTTTT.

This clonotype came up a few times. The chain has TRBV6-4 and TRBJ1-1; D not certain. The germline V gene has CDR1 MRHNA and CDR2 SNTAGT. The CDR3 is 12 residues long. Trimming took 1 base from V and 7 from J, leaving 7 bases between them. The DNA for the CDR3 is TGTGCCAGCAGTGACTTGTCGGGTGAAGCTTTCTTT. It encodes CASSDLSGEAFF.

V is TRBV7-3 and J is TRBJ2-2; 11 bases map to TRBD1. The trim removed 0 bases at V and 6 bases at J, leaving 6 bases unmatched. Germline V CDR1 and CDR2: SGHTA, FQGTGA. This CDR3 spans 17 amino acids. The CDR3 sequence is CASSLTRGTGGSGELFF. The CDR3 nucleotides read TGTGCCAGCAGCTTAACCCGGGGGACAGGGGGTTCCGGGGAGCTGTTTTTT.

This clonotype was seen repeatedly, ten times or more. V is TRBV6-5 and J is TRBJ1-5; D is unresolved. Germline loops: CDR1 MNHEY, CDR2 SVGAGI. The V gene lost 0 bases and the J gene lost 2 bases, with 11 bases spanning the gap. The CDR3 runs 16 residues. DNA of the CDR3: TGTGCCAGCAGTTACTCGCCCCGAAGGGGCAATCAGCCCCAGCATTTT. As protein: CASSYSPRRGNQPQHF.

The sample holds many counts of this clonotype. CDR3 sequence: CASSPLGGGYEQYF. The CDR3, as DNA: TGTGCCAGCAGCCCCCTCGGGGGGGGGTACGAGCAGTACTTC. This sequence joins TRBV7-3 and TRBJ2-7, with 8 bases that match TRBD2. Germline lookup yields CDR1 SGHTA and CDR2 FQGTGA. V lost 5 bases to trimming and J lost 4 bases; unmatched junction nucleotides: 7. The CDR3 sequence is 14 residues long.

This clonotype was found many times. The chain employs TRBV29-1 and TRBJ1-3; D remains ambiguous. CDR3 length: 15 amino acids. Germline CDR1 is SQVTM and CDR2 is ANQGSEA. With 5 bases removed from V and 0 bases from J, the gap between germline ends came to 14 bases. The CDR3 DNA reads TGCAGCGTTAAAGCCAGAGATCACTCTGGAAACACCATATATTTT. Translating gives CSVKARDHSGNTIYF.

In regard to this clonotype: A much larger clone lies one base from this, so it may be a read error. The CDR3: CSVEPAGGKNGQFF. For the CDR3, the DNA is TGCAGCGTTGAACCAGCGGGGGGGAAGAATGGGCAGTTCTTC. This chain uses TRBV29-1 with TRBJ2-1; 10 bases are shared with TRBD2. This CDR3 has 14 residues. Germline CDR1 SQVTM, CDR2 ANQGSEA.